This TCR beta chain stems from a study of T cell responses to AZD1222 COVID-19 vaccine (dated by TCRdb to 2020 to 2023). General notes on the study: AZD1222 recipients with second doses at about 4 weeks or about 12 weeks were pooled, because spike-specific TCR depth and breadth did not differ between schedules. A total of over 230 trial participants underwent TCR sequencing, of whom some 210 received two doses of AZD1222 and around 25 received two doses of the MenACWY control vaccine. Enrollment into the trials was organized by age into subgroups of 18-55, 56-69 and 70-plus years, and those subgroups contained roughly 150, 30 and 60 TCR-sequenced participants, respectively.

Reading the label with the study, this specimen's time point is: baseline before first vaccination. Samples from vaccinated people were obtained from the UK trials COV001 and COV002, which included a single-blind randomized controlled phase 2/3 trial of AZD1222 (ChAdOx1 nCoV-19) in healthy adults. For TCRbeta chain sequencing, PBMC samples were collected from trial participants at day 0 and at day 28 after the second dose. This clone has more than one count but fewer than ten. What this receptor recognizes is not known. Base qualities are not at hand, and no much larger clone is one base apart. V is pared back by 3 bases and J by 0 bases, with 8 bases lying between the germline termini. Measured from the cysteine to the phenylalanine, the CDR3 is 14 residues long. Only the CDR3 part of the read is kept: 42 bases, read in frame from the first base. CDR1 is given as SEHNR and CDR2 as FQNEAQ, both from the germline V gene (reference sequence).

Summary of the overall study and its limitations: The 56-69-year group was small, and its depth increase did not reach significance, likely because of low power. Reportedly, close to half of the unique spike-specific TCRs recognized epitopes lying outside the regions that are mutated in the B.1.351 and B.1.1.7 variants. The whole spike protein was spanned by vaccine-associated CD4 TCRs, and dominant responses were seen in regions 160-218 and 743-854. Participants were mostly white British and included more females than males, and it was suggested by the authors that clonal diversity may have been underestimated. Because no day 14 peak-response samples were available, repertoires were characterized only after the peak T cell response. Only a handful of AZD1222 recipients were SARS-CoV-2 seropositive at baseline, limiting conclusions about previously exposed vaccinees. A significant rise in spike-specific TCR breadth and depth was observed after two AZD1222 doses relative to day 0 and relative to MenACWY recipients.

The CDR3 regions of human TCRbeta chains were analyzed by immunosequencing. The paper's data handling went like this. TCRs in the repertoires were compared against a reference library of SARS-CoV-2-specific TCRs that had been generated with the MIRA antigen-specificity platform. Breadth meant the fraction of unique TCRs that were SARS-CoV-2-associated, whereas depth meant the fraction of total T cells that were SARS-CoV-2-associated. Each spike-specific TCR was assigned to its reactive spike region and to a CD4 or CD8 class using the MIRA data. Log10-transformed breadth and depth values were compared by one-way ANOVA with Sidak's multiple comparisons tests. Held by TCRdb, this immuneACCESS table contains in-frame sequences only and omits some clones. Under half of the omission traces to an unresolved V gene where checked; the cause of the rest is unknown. That table is the source of V, J and clone size, and D and trimming were worked out from the DNA. For this sample the table gives 100,000 to 150,000 clones, of which around 90% were detected only once. The ten largest make up 6.3% of the sample.

The clonotype was recovered from an adult in good health. The specimen comprised peripheral blood, sampled on day 0 of AZD1222 vaccination. The chain links TRBV7-9 with TRBJ1-1; no confident D gene assignment can be made. This receptor carries the CDR3 CASSFKPVNTEAFF. Read as DNA, the sequence is TGTGCCAGCAGCTTCAAACCCGTGAACACTGAAGCTTTCTTT.